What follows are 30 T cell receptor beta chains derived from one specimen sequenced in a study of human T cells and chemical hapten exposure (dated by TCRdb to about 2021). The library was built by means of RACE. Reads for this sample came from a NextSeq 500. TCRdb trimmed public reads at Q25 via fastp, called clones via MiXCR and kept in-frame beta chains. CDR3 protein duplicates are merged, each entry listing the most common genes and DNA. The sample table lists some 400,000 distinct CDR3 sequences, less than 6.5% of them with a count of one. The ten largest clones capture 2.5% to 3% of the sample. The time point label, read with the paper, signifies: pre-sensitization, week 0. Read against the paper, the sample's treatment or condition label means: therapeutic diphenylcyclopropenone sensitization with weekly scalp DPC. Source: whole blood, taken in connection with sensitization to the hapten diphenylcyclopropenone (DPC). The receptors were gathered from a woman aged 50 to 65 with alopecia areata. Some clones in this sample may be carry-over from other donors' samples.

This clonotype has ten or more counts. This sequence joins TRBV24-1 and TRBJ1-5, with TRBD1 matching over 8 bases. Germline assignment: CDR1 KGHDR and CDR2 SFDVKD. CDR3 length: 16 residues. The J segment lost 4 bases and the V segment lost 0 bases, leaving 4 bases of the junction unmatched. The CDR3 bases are TGTGCCACCAGTGATTTGAGCGGGACAGGTAATCAGCCCCAGCATTTT. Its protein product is CATSDLSGTGNQPQHF.

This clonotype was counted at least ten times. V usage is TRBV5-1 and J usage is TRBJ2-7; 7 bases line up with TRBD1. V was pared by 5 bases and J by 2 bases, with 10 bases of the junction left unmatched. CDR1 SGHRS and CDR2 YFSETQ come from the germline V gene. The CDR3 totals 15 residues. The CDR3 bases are TGCGCCAGCAGTCAACAGGGGCGCCCGGCCTACGAGCAGTACTTC. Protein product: CASSQQGRPAYEQYF.

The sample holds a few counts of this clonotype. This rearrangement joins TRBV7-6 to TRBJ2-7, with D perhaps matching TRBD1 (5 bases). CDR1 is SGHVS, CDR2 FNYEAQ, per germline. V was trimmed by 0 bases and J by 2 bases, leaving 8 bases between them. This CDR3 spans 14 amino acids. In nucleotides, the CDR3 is TGTGCCAGCAGCTTAGCAGGGGAAACCTACGAGCAGTACTTC. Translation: CASSLAGETYEQYF.

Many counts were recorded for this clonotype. CDR3 coding DNA: TGTGCCAGCAGATCTAGCGGGATCCGCACAGATACGCAGTATTTT. Its translation is CASRSSGIRTDTQYF. The rearrangement links TRBV6-2 or TRBV6-3 to TRBJ2-3; 9 nucleotides line up with TRBD2. Germline loops: CDR1 MNHEY, CDR2 SVGEGT. After removal of 6 bases from V and 1 base from J, the junction contained 5 bases not matched to a gene. There are 15 residues in the CDR3.

Here the CDR3 reads CASNMRQGNQPQHF. The CDR3 coding sequence is TGTGCCAGCAATATGAGACAGGGAAATCAGCCCCAGCATTTT. The chain has TRBV6-1 and TRBJ1-5; 7 bases fit TRBD1. Germline lookup yields CDR1 MNHNS and CDR2 SASEGT. The ends lost 7 bases at V and 4 bases at J; junction bases unmatched: 7. The CDR3 loop spans 14 amino acids.

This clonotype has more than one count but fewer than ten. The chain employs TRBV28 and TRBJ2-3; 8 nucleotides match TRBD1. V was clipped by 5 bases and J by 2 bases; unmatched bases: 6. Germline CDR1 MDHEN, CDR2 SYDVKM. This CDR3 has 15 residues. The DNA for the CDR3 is TGTGCCAGCAGTCTGAGGACAGGGCTCACAGATACGCAGTATTTT. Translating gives CASSLRTGLTDTQYF.

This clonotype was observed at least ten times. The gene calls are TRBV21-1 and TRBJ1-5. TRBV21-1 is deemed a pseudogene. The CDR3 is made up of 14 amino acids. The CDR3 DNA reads TGTGCCAGCAGCAAAGTGGCAGGCCGTCGGGCCCAGCATTTT. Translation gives CASSKVAGRRAQHF.

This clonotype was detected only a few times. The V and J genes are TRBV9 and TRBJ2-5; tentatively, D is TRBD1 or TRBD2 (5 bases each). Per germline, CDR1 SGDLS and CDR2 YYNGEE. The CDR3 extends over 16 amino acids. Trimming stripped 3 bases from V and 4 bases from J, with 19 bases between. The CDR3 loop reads CASSENSVGVGETQYF. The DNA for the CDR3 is TGTGCCAGCAGCGAGAATTCTGTGGGGGTTGGAGAGACCCAGTACTTC.

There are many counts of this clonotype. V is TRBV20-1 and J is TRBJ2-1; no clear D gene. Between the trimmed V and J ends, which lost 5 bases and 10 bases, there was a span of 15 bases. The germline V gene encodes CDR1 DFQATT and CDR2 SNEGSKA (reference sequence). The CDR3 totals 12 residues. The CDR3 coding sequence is TGCAGTGCTTCAGACCAATCCGAGGAGCAGTTCTTC. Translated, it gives CSASDQSEEQFF.

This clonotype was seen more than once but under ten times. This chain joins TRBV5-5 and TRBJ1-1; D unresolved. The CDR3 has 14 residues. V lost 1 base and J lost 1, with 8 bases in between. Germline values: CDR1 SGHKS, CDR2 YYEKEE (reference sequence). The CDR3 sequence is CASSLHQPNTEAFF. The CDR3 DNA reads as TGTGCCAGCAGCTTGCACCAGCCGAACACTGAAGCTTTCTTT.

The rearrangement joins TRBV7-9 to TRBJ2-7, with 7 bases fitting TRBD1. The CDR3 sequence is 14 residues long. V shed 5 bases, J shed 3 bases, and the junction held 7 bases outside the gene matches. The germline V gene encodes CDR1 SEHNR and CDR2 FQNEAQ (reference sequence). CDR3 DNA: TGTGCCAGCAGCGGCTACCGGGACAGCTACGAGCAGTACTTC. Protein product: CASSGYRDSYEQYF.

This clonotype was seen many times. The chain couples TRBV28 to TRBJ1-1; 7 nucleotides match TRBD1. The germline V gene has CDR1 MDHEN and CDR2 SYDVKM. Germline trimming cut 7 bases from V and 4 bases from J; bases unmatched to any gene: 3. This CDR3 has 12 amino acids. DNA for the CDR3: TGTGCCAGCACGTGGGACAGCACTGAAGCTTTCTTT. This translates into CASTWDSTEAFF.

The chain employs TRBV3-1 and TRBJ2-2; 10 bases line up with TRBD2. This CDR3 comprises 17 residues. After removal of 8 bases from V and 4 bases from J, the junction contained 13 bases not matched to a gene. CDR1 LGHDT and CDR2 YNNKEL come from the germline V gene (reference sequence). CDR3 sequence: CASRWASGSRITGELFF. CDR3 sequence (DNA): TGTGCCAGCCGGTGGGCTAGCGGGAGTCGAATCACCGGGGAGCTGTTTTTT.

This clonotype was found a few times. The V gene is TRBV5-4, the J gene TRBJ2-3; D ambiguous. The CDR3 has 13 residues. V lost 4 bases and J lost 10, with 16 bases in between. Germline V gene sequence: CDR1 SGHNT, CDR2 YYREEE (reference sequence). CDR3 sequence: CASSPRPSSPQYF. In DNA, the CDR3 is TGTGCCAGCAGCCCCCGCCCATCTAGTCCGCAGTATTTT.

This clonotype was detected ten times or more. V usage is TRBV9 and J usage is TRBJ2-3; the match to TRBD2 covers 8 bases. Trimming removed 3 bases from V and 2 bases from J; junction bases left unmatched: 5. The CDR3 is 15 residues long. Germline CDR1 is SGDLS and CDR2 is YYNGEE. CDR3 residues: CASSAGLADTDTQYF. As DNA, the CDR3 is TGTGCCAGCAGCGCCGGACTAGCAGACACAGATACGCAGTATTTT.

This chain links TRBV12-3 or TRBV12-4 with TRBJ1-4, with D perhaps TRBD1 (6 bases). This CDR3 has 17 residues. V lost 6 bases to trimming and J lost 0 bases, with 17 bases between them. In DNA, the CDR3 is TGTGCCAGCAGCTCCGACAGGTGGAGAGCAACTAATGAAAAACTGTTTTTT. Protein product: CASSSDRWRATNEKLFF.

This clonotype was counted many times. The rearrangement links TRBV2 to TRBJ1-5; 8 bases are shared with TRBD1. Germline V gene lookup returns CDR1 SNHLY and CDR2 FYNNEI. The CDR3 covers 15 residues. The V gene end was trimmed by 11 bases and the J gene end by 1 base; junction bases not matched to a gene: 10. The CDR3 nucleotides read TGTGCCTCAGGGGGCAGGCGGTTGAGCAATCAGCCCCAGCATTTT. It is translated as CASGGRRLSNQPQHF.

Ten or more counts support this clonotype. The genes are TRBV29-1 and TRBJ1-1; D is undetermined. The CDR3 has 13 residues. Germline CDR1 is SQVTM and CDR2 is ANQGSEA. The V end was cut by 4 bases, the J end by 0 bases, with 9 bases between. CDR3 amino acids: CSVGWTMNTEAFF. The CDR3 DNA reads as TGCAGCGTTGGATGGACTATGAACACTGAAGCTTTCTTT.

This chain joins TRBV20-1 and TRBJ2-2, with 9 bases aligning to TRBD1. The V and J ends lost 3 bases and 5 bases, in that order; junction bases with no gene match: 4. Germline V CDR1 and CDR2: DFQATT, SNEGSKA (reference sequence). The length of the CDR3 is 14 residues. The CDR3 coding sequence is TGCAGTGCTAGGACAGGGGGATTTACCGGGGAGCTGTTTTTT. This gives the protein CSARTGGFTGELFF.

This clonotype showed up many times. The CDR3 coding sequence is TGTGCCAGCAGTTTTTTGGCGGGAGCGTCGGAGACCCAGTACTTC. Translating gives CASSFLAGASETQYF. J is TRBJ2-5 and V is TRBV6-5; 7 positions agree with TRBD2. The ends lost 4 bases at V and 5 bases at J; junction bases unmatched: 10. CDR3 length equals 15 residues. In germline, CDR1 is MNHEY, CDR2 SVGAGI.

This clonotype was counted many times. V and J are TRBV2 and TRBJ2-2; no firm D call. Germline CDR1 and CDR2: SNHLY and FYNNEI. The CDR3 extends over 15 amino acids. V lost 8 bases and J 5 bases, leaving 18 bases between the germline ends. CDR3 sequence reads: CASHSGSLTTGELFF. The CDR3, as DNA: TGTGCCAGCCATAGTGGATCCCTGACGACCGGGGAGCTGTTTTTT.

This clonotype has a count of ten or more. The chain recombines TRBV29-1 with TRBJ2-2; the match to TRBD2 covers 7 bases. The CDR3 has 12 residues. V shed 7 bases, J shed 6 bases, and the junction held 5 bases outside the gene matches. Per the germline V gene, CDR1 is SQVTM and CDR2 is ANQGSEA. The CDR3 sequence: CSAFSGAGELFF. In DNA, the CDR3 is TGCAGCGCCTTCAGCGGGGCCGGGGAGCTGTTTTTT.

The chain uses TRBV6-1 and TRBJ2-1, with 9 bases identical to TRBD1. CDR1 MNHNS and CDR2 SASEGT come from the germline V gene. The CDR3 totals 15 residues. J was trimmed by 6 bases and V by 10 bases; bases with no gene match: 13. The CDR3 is CATREPGQGSNEQFF. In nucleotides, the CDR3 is TGTGCCACCCGGGAACCGGGACAGGGAAGCAATGAGCAGTTCTTC.

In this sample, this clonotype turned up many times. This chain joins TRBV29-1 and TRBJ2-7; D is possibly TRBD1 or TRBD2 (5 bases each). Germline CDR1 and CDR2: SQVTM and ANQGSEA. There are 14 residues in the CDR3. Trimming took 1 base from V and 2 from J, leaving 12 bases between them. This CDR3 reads CSVEGSWDPYEQYF. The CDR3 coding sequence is TGCAGCGTTGAAGGGAGCTGGGACCCCTACGAGCAGTACTTC.

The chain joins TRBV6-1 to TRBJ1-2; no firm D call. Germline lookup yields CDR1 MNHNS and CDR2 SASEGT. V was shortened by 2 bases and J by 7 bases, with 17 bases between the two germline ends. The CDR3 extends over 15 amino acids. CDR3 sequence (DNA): TGTGCCAGCAGTGAAAGAGGAACGGGCAAGACTGGCTACACCTTC. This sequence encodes CASSERGTGKTGYTF.

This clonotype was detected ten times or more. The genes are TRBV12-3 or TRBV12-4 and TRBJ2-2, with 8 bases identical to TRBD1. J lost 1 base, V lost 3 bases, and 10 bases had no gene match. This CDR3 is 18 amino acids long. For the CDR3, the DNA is TGTGCCAGCAGTTTGTTCACCAGGGGGCTAGTGAACACCGGGGAGCTGTTTTTT. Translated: CASSLFTRGLVNTGELFF.

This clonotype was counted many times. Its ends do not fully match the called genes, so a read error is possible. CDR3 nucleotide sequence: TGTGCCAGCAACTTAGAGGGACAGGGAAAGCCCCAGCATTTT. It translates to CASNLEGQGKPQHF. The chain has TRBV7-8 and TRBJ1-5; 9 bases map to TRBD1. The V gene's germline CDR1 is SGHVS and CDR2 FQNEAQ. The CDR3 loop spans 14 amino acids.

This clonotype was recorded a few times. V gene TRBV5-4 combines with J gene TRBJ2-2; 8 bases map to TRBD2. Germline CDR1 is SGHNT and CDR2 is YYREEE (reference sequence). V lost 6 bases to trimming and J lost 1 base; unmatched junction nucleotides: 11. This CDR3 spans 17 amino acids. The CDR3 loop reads CASKRFSAGGNTGELFF. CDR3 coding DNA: TGTGCCAGCAAACGGTTTAGTGCGGGAGGGAACACCGGGGAGCTGTTTTTT.

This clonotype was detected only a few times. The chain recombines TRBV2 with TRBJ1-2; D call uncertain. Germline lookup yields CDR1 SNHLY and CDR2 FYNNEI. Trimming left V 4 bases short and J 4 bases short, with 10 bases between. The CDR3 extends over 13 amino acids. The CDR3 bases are TGTGCCAGCAGTGTCCGGGAAATCTATGGCTACACCTTC. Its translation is CASSVREIYGYTF.

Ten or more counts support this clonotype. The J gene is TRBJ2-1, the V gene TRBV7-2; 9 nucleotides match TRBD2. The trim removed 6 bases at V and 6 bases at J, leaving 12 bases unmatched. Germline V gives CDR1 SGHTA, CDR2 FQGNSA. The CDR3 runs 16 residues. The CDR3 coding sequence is TGTGCCAGCAGGCGTTCCCTCGCGGGGGGGTCCAATGAGCAGTTCTTC. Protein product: CASRRSLAGGSNEQFF.